A single sample gave rise to the 24 T cell receptor beta chains below, sequenced in a study of shared clonotypes between healthy human individuals. Here immunoSEQ multiplex PCR was the method, and the copy in TCRdb shows in-frame clones only, minus some. The sample shows roughly 2.5 million clones, around 90% of them seen only once. Specimen: naive CD4+ T cells sorted from blood. As for subset: CD45RA+ positively selected. Receptors were obtained from a man between 18 and 35 years old in good health.

V and J are TRBV6-5 and TRBJ1-5; 8 bases map to TRBD1. CDR3 length: 15 residues. The V and J ends lost 6 bases and 7 bases, in that order; junction bases with no gene match: 11. Per the germline V gene, CDR1 is MNHEY and CDR2 is SVGAGI. CDR3 amino acids: CASRSVQGVDQPQHF. In DNA, the CDR3 is TGTGCCAGCAGATCTGTACAGGGGGTCGACCAGCCCCAGCATTTT.

This CDR3 is CASSPSGGLGDNEQFF. The CDR3 coding sequence is TGTGCCAGCAGCCCCTCCGGGGGGCTGGGGGACAATGAGCAGTTCTTC. The chain uses TRBV5-4 and TRBJ2-1, with TRBD2 as a possible D gene (7 bases). The CDR3 loop spans 16 amino acids. V was shortened by 4 bases and J by 5 bases, with 19 bases between the two germline ends. The germline V gene has CDR1 SGHNT and CDR2 YYREEE (reference sequence). The entire variable domain, with the rest obtained from reference TRBV5-4 and TRBJ2-1, is as follows: ETGVTQSPTHLIKTRGQQVTLRCSSQSGHNTVSWYQQALGQGPQFIFQYYREEENGRGNFPPRFSGLQFPNYSSELNVNALELDDSALYLCASSPSGGLGDNEQFFGPGTRLTVL.

This clone is a singleton in its sample. The J gene is TRBJ2-6, the V gene TRBV11-2, with D unresolved. The CDR3 is 14 amino acids. Trimming stripped 1 base from V and 2 bases from J, with 3 bases between. Germline V gene sequence: CDR1 SGHAT, CDR2 FQNNGV. CDR3 residues: CASSLGAGANVLTF. In nucleotides, the CDR3 is TGTGCCAGCAGCTTAGGGGCTGGGGCCAACGTCCTGACTTTC.

In its sample, this clone was seen once. This chain joins TRBV19 and TRBJ1-3; D is perhaps TRBD1 (6 bases). V was trimmed by 4 bases and J by 0 bases, leaving 16 bases between them. Germline loops: CDR1 LNHDA, CDR2 SQIVND (reference sequence). This CDR3 is built from 17 residues. CDR3 DNA: TGTGCCAGTAGTAGAAGTGGACAGCCGAGCTCTGGAAACACCATATATTTT. Translating gives CASSRSGQPSSGNTIYF.

This sequence joins TRBV18 and TRBJ1-1; maybe TRBD1 (6 bases). Trimming removed 5 bases from V and 4 bases from J, with 20 bases in between. The CDR3 runs to 16 residues. Germline CDR1 and CDR2: KGHSH and LQKENI. The CDR3 sequence: CASSENQQGGSTEAFF. In DNA form, the CDR3 reads TGTGCCAGCTCAGAAAATCAACAGGGAGGGAGCACTGAAGCTTTCTTT. Variable domain in full (rest from reference TRBV18 and TRBJ1-1): NAGVMQNPRHLVRRRGQEARLRCSPMKGHSHVYWYRQLPEEGLKFMVYLQKENIIDESGMPKERFSAEFPKEGPSILRIQQVVRGDSAAYFCASSENQQGGSTEAFFGQGTRLTVV.

V gene TRBV11-2 combines with J gene TRBJ2-7, with D uncertain. CDR3 length equals 13 residues. Germline V lookup: CDR1 SGHAT, CDR2 FQNNGV. The germline V and J ends were trimmed by 1 base and 2 bases, with 6 bases remaining between them. Written as DNA, the CDR3 is TGTGCCAGCAGCTTAGTTGTCACCTACGAGCAGTACTTC. It codes for CASSLVVTYEQYF.

J is TRBJ2-7 and V is TRBV11-2; D is uncertain. V gave up 1 base and J gave up 2 bases, with 6 bases separating them. This CDR3 is built from 13 residues. Germline CDR1 SGHAT, CDR2 FQNNGV. The DNA for the CDR3 is TGTGCCAGCAGCTTAGGGATGGCCTACGAGCAGTACTTC. This sequence encodes CASSLGMAYEQYF.

This chain uses TRBV6-6 with TRBJ2-3; 7 positions agree with TRBD1. The CDR3 runs 16 residues. Germline V gene data show CDR1 as MNHNY and CDR2 as SVGAGI (reference sequence). Losses at the gene ends were 7 bases for V and 4 bases for J; bases not matched to a gene: 14. This CDR3 is CASNLIQGNVPDTQYF. The DNA for the CDR3 is TGTGCCAGCAATCTCATACAGGGGAATGTCCCAGATACGCAGTATTTT.

This clone was counted only a few times. The gene calls are TRBV19 and TRBJ1-2, with D tentatively TRBD1 (5 bases). This CDR3 is 16 amino acids long. V lost 6 bases to trimming and J lost 3 bases, with 20 bases between them. Germline lookup yields CDR1 LNHDA and CDR2 SQIVND (reference sequence). The CDR3 bases are TGTGCCAGTAGCCAAGGGGACGGATTTACGTACTATGGCTACACCTTC. Translating gives CASSQGDGFTYYGYTF.

CDR3 residues: CASSEEQLFNSPLHF. The CDR3 region has the DNA TGTGCCAGCAGTGAAGAACAGTTGTTTAATTCACCCCTCCACTTT. V usage is TRBV2 and J usage is TRBJ1-6, with D uncertain. V lost 1 base and J lost 6, with 10 bases in between. This CDR3 contains 15 residues. Germline lookup yields CDR1 SNHLY and CDR2 FYNNEI.

The V call is TRBV7-9, the J call TRBJ1-3, with 9 bases lining up with TRBD1. V lost 3 bases and J lost 4; bases outside the gene matches: 7. The CDR3 has 16 residues. The V gene's germline CDR1 is SEHNR and CDR2 FQNEAQ (reference sequence). CDR3 region: CASSFRGGQGGNTIYF. The CDR3 DNA is TGTGCCAGCAGCTTCCGGGGGGGACAGGGAGGAAACACCATATATTTT.

The chain couples TRBV19 to TRBJ2-7; D is possibly TRBD1 or TRBD2 (5 bases each). The CDR3 has 16 amino acids. Germline CDR1 is LNHDA and CDR2 is SQIVND (reference sequence). V was pared by 3 bases and J by 7 bases, with 22 bases between. CDR3 amino acids: CASSIYWEQGRREQYF. The CDR3 DNA sequence: TGTGCCAGTAGTATCTACTGGGAGCAGGGAAGAAGAGAGCAGTACTTC.

The chain combines TRBV5-1 with TRBJ2-3, with 8 bases identical to TRBD2. Germline lookup yields CDR1 SGHRS and CDR2 YFSETQ. This CDR3 has 15 residues. With 3 bases clipped from V and 2 bases from J, the junction kept 5 bases outside the gene matches. In DNA, the CDR3 is TGCGCCAGCAGCTCGAAAGCGGGAGCCACAGATACGCAGTATTTT. Protein product: CASSSKAGATDTQYF. Complete variable domain (other parts from reference TRBV5-1 and TRBJ2-3): KAGVTQTPRYLIKTRGQQVTLSCSPISGHRSVSWYQQTPGQGLQFLFEYFSETQRNKGNFPGRFSGRQFSNSRSEMNVSTLELGDSALYLCASSSKAGATDTQYFGPGTRLTVL.

This clone was observed once. The chain uses TRBV6-1 and TRBJ1-4; maybe TRBD1 (5 bases). The CDR3 runs 18 residues. Germline V lookup: CDR1 MNHNS, CDR2 SASEGT. V was trimmed by 0 bases and J by 7 bases, leaving 21 bases between them. CDR3: CASSEAYGRADGGEKLFF. CDR3 DNA: TGTGCCAGCAGTGAAGCGTACGGCAGGGCAGATGGTGGTGAAAAACTGTTTTTT.

The rearrangement uses TRBV6-4 and TRBJ2-2; D unresolved. This CDR3 spans 13 amino acids. Per germline, CDR1 MRHNA and CDR2 SNTAGT. Trimming took off 5 bases at V and 1 base at J, with 5 bases between the two ends. DNA for the CDR3: TGTGCCAGCAGTAGCCAGAACACCGGGGAGCTGTTTTTT. It yields the protein CASSSQNTGELFF.

Notes on this clone: At the DNA level, this CDR3 is encoded by other sequences in the same sample as well. The rearrangement links TRBV18 to TRBJ2-1, with TRBD2 matching 7 bases. Germline V gene data show CDR1 as KGHSH and CDR2 as LQKENI. Trimming took 3 bases from V and 4 from J; bases not matched to a gene: 3. The CDR3 length is 14 residues. CDR3 in DNA: TGTGCCAGCTCACCGGGACTATCATACAATGAGCAGTTCTTC. This codes for CASSPGLSYNEQFF.

This chain uses TRBV2 with TRBJ1-5; TRBD1 agrees at 7 bases. Trimming took 4 bases from V and 6 from J; bases not matched to a gene: 6. Germline-derived CDR1 and CDR2 are SNHLY and FYNNEI. The CDR3 is 14 amino acids. CDR3 region: CASSATGEGQPQHF. The CDR3 nucleotides read TGTGCCAGCAGTGCCACAGGGGAAGGTCAGCCCCAGCATTTT.

The chain employs TRBV18 and TRBJ2-5; D might be TRBD2 (6 bases). This CDR3 region has 16 residues. Germline CDR1 KGHSH, CDR2 LQKENI. The V end was cut by 2 bases, the J end by 2 bases, with 15 bases between. CDR3 in amino acids: CASSPSGLPLQETQYF. CDR3 bases: TGTGCCAGCTCACCATCGGGACTGCCACTGCAAGAGACCCAGTACTTC.

The chain employs TRBV27 and TRBJ2-7, with 9 positions matching TRBD1. Germline assignment: CDR1 MNHEY and CDR2 SMNVEV (reference sequence). The CDR3 is 16 residues long. The ends lost 4 bases at V and 5 bases at J; junction bases unmatched: 12. CDR3 coding DNA: TGTGCCAGCAGTTATTCCCCAAACAGGGGGCGGGACGAGCAGTACTTC. Amino acid sequence: CASSYSPNRGRDEQYF.

As DNA, the CDR3 is TGTGCCAGCAGCTTTGAAAGGGCGGCGGGTGGAAACACCATATATTTT. Translating it yields CASSFERAAGGNTIYF. The gene calls are TRBV5-5 and TRBJ1-3, with D hard to call. The CDR3 length is 16 residues. Trimming left V 2 bases short and J 3 bases short, with 15 bases between. The V gene's germline CDR1 is SGHKS and CDR2 YYEKEE (reference sequence).

This chain links TRBV7-2 with TRBJ1-4, with D unresolved. The V end lost 1 base, the J end lost 8 bases, and 5 bases lay between the germline ends. Germline V lookup: CDR1 SGHTA, CDR2 FQGNSA. There are 12 residues in the CDR3. Here the CDR3 reads CASSLVNEKLFF. CDR3 coding DNA: TGTGCCAGCAGCTTAGTCAACGAAAAACTGTTTTTT.

The chain recombines TRBV7-2 with TRBJ2-7, with D uncertain. CDR1 and CDR2 (germline): SGHTA, FQGNSA. This CDR3 has 12 residues. Trimming cost V 5 bases and J 6 bases, with 11 bases left between them. In DNA form, the CDR3 reads TGTGCCAGCAGCCTCGAGAGCGCCGAGCAGTACTTC. Translated, it gives CASSLESAEQYF.

The gene calls are TRBV5-1 and TRBJ1-2; the D is unclear. The germline V gene encodes CDR1 SGHRS and CDR2 YFSETQ. Trimming took off 4 bases at V and 4 bases at J, with 14 bases between the two ends. CDR3 size: 14 residues. The CDR3 protein is CASSDHREVYGYTF. In DNA, the CDR3 is TGCGCCAGCAGCGACCACAGAGAGGTCTATGGCTACACCTTC.

The chain couples TRBV5-1 to TRBJ2-5, with D possibly being TRBD1 (6 bases). Trimming took off 2 bases at V and 5 bases at J, with 13 bases between the two ends. Per germline, CDR1 SGHRS and CDR2 YFSETQ. The CDR3 contains 14 residues. The CDR3 DNA reads as TGCGCCAGCAGCTTCGACAGGAATGGGGAGACCCAGTACTTC. This sequence encodes CASSFDRNGETQYF.